Below, 29 T cell receptor beta chains from the same sample are listed, as sequenced in a study of shared clonotypes between healthy human individuals. Sequencing used immunoSEQ multiplex PCR; TCRdb keeps in-frame clones, though not all of them. Of about 490,000 clones listed, 65% to 85% are singletons. The sequenced sample was PBMCs. The receptors were sampled from a woman aged 40 to 49 in good health. Some clones in this sample may be carry-over from other donors' samples.

The chain links TRBV14 to TRBJ2-5; TRBD2 agrees at 10 bases. The V gene end was trimmed by 3 bases and the J gene end by 2 bases; junction bases not matched to a gene: 6. The CDR3 runs 16 residues. CDR1 and CDR2 (germline): SGHDN, FVKESK. This CDR3 reads CASSQDGTSVQETQYF. The CDR3 DNA reads as TGTGCCAGCAGCCAGGACGGGACTAGCGTACAAGAGACCCAGTACTTC.

The V and J genes are TRBV10-3 and TRBJ1-1; 7 nucleotides line up with TRBD1. V lost 9 bases to trimming and J lost 5 bases; unmatched junction nucleotides: 9. CDR1 is ENHRY and CDR2 is SYGVKD in the germline V gene. The CDR3 spans 13 residues. The CDR3 bases are TGTGCCATATCAGGGGGTCCGGGGACTGAAGCTTTCTTT. Residues: CAISGGPGTEAFF.

There are many counts of this clone. The sample carries other DNA sequences with the same CDR3. This chain links TRBV6-5 with TRBJ2-3; D remains ambiguous. V gave up 0 bases and J gave up 3 bases, with 4 bases separating them. This CDR3 is built from 13 residues. Germline values: CDR1 MNHEY, CDR2 SVGAGI. Written as DNA, the CDR3 is TGTGCCAGCAGTTACTCGGGGACAGATACGCAGTATTTT. This gives the protein CASSYSGTDTQYF.

V gene TRBV5-8 combines with J gene TRBJ2-7; D not resolved. Per germline, CDR1 SGHTS and CDR2 YDEGEE. V lost 0 bases and J 2 bases, leaving 6 bases between the germline ends. This CDR3 spans 13 amino acids. The CDR3 region is CASSLDTPYEQYF. In DNA, the CDR3 is TGTGCCAGCAGCTTGGACACCCCCTACGAGCAGTACTTC.

This sequence joins TRBV7-2 and TRBJ2-7; D remains ambiguous. This CDR3 comprises 14 residues. V was pared by 1 base and J by 3 bases, with 10 bases between. Germline CDR1 and CDR2: SGHTA and FQGNSA. The chain's CDR3 is CASSLGSASYEQYF. CDR3 nucleotides: TGTGCCAGCAGCTTAGGGAGCGCAAGCTACGAGCAGTACTTC. Drawing the rest from reference TRBV7-2 and TRBJ2-7, the complete variable domain is GAGVSQSPSNKVTEKGKDVELRCDPISGHTALYWYRQSLGQGLEFLIYFQGNSAPDKSGLPSDRFSAERTGGSVSTLTIQRTQQEDSAVYLCASSLGSASYEQYFGPGTRLTVT.

This clone appeared many times. The rearrangement links TRBV30 to TRBJ1-4; D is unresolved. Trimming took off 4 bases at V and 10 bases at J, with 22 bases between the two ends. The V gene's germline CDR1 is GTSNPN and CDR2 SVGIG (reference sequence). The CDR3 totals 15 residues. The CDR3 region has the DNA TGTGCCTGGAAGAGGGAATCCCTCCTAGGCGGAAAACTGTTTTTT. Translating gives CAWKRESLLGGKLFF. Full variable domain (missing parts from reference TRBV30 and TRBJ1-4): SQTIHQWPATLVQPVGSPLSLECTVEGTSNPNLYWYRQAAGRGLQLLFYSVGIGQISSEVPQNLSASRPQDRQFILSSKKLLLSDSGFYLCAWKRESLLGGKLFFGSGTQLSVL.

The chain combines TRBV29-1 with TRBJ2-7; 7 bases line up with TRBD2. Germline V gene data show CDR1 as SQVTM and CDR2 as ANQGSEA. Unmatched junction bases numbered 6, after V lost 4 bases and J lost 6 bases. The CDR3 sequence is 12 residues long. CDR3 residues: CSVGREPGEQYF. CDR3 coding DNA: TGCAGCGTTGGGCGGGAGCCCGGCGAGCAGTACTTC.

The chain recombines TRBV6-1 with TRBJ2-5; 9 bases are a match to TRBD2. Germline loops: CDR1 MNHNS, CDR2 SASEGT. Unmatched junction bases numbered 7, after V lost 7 bases and J lost 13 bases. This CDR3 is 11 amino acids long. For the CDR3, the DNA is TGTGCCAGCAAAAGTAGCGGGAGCTGGTACTTC. This translates into CASKSSGSWYF.

This clone was observed a few times. The rearrangement links TRBV2 to TRBJ1-1, with D maybe TRBD1 (6 bases). Germline V lookup: CDR1 SNHLY, CDR2 FYNNEI. Trimming cost V 6 bases and J 7 bases, with 15 bases left between them. The CDR3 has 13 amino acids. As DNA, the CDR3 is TGTGCCAGCAGCCTCCCCCAGGGGAGTGAAGCTTTCTTT. Translation: CASSLPQGSEAFF. Supplemented by reference TRBV2 and TRBJ1-1, the full variable domain reads EPEVTQTPSHQVTQMGQEVILRCVPISNHLYFYWYRQILGQKVEFLVSFYNNEISEKSEIFDDQFSVERPDGSNFTLKIRSTKLEDSAMYFCASSLPQGSEAFFGQGTRLTVV.

As concerns this clone: A junction end diverges from the germline sequence, so it may reflect a read error. The chain is built from TRBV5-1 and TRBJ2-7; 8 nucleotides align to TRBD1. Germline V gene lookup returns CDR1 SGHRS and CDR2 YFSETQ. The CDR3 is made up of 12 amino acids. The CDR3 coding sequence is TGCGCCAGCAGCTTGGCCGGATGGACAGGGACATTC. Residues: CASSLAGWTGTF.

On this clone itself: A read error likely explains this, since a far larger clone differs by one base. The DNA of the CDR3 is TGTGCCAGCAGTGTGGGAGGGGTGCCCCAGCATTTT. Translated, it gives CASSVGGVPQHF. The genes are TRBV2 and TRBJ1-5; possibly TRBD1 for D (5 bases). Trimming took off 4 bases at V and 9 bases at J, with 10 bases between the two ends. The CDR3 runs 12 residues. The germline V gene encodes CDR1 SNHLY and CDR2 FYNNEI.

This chain connects TRBV18 to TRBJ2-3; possible D gene TRBD2, 6 bases. The CDR3 has 16 amino acids. The germline V gene has CDR1 KGHSH and CDR2 LQKENI. V dropped 3 bases and J dropped 0 bases, with 13 bases sitting between them. The CDR3 sequence is CASSPVLASSTDTQYF. The CDR3, as DNA: TGTGCCAGCTCACCGGTACTAGCATCTAGCACAGATACGCAGTATTTT.

The table lists this clone with a count of one. A far larger clone is off by one base, so a read error is likely. Within the sample, other DNA sequences also encode this same CDR3. The genes are TRBV7-3 and TRBJ1-1, with a tentative D call TRBD1 (6 bases). The CDR3 covers 15 residues. Per germline, CDR1 SGHTA and CDR2 FQGTGA. CDR3 sequence reads: CASSLTGGPGTEAFF. The CDR3 nucleotides read TGTGCAAGCAGCTTAACCGGGGGGCCAGGCACTGAAGCTTTCTTT.

This clone was observed a handful of times. The chain combines TRBV2 with TRBJ1-2; 7 nucleotides align to TRBD1. The CDR3 runs to 14 residues. Germline CDR1 reads SNHLY; CDR2 reads FYNNEI. With 6 bases clipped from V and 5 bases from J, the junction kept 9 bases outside the gene matches. The CDR3 sequence: CASRYGDSLYGYTF. CDR3 DNA sequence: TGTGCCAGCAGATATGGGGACAGTTTGTATGGCTACACCTTC. The variable domain in full, with the rest retrieved from reference TRBV2 and TRBJ1-2, is EPEVTQTPSHQVTQMGQEVILRCVPISNHLYFYWYRQILGQKVEFLVSFYNNEISEKSEIFDDQFSVERPDGSNFTLKIRSTKLEDSAMYFCASRYGDSLYGYTFGSGTRLTVV.

V is TRBV6-1 and J is TRBJ1-1; 7 positions match TRBD1. The CDR3 runs 15 residues. Per the germline V gene, CDR1 is MNHNS and CDR2 is SASEGT. J lost 0 bases, V lost 4 bases, and 5 bases had no gene match. The CDR3 protein is CASSAPTGLNTEAFF. The DNA of the CDR3 is TGTGCCAGCAGTGCCCCGACAGGGTTGAACACTGAAGCTTTCTTT.

This chain uses TRBV9 with TRBJ1-1; D unresolved. CDR1 is SGDLS and CDR2 is YYNGEE in the germline V gene. With 0 bases removed from V and 1 base from J, the gap between germline ends came to 4 bases. CDR3 length: 13 amino acids. The CDR3 bases are TGTGCCAGCAGCGTAGGCACGAACACTGAAGCTTTCTTT. This sequence encodes CASSVGTNTEAFF.

The chain links TRBV18 to TRBJ2-4; no clear D gene. Between the trimmed V and J ends, which lost 1 base and 0 bases, there was a span of 10 bases. The CDR3 runs to 16 residues. The germline gives CDR1 KGHSH, CDR2 LQKENI. The CDR3 DNA sequence: TGTGCCAGCTCACCACTGCGGACCAAAGCCAAAAACATTCAGTACTTC. This translates into CASSPLRTKAKNIQYF.

In this sample, this clone turned up a few times. CDR3 sequence reads: CASSPRDGRRNEQFF. The DNA of the CDR3 is TGCGCCAGCAGCCCCCGGGACGGCAGGCGGAATGAGCAGTTCTTC. This chain connects TRBV5-1 to TRBJ2-1, with D perhaps given as TRBD1 or TRBD2 (5 bases each). Germline values: CDR1 SGHRS, CDR2 YFSETQ. This CDR3 has 15 amino acids. Trimming took off 4 bases at V and 7 bases at J, with 18 bases between the two ends.

The chain is built from TRBV29-1 and TRBJ2-5, with 9 bases that match TRBD1. The germline gives CDR1 SQVTM, CDR2 ANQGSEA. Trimming took 3 bases from V and 4 from J; bases not matched to a gene: 3. The CDR3 spans 13 residues. The CDR3 sequence is CSVDGQGIETQYF. DNA of the CDR3: TGCAGCGTTGACGGACAGGGGATAGAGACCCAGTACTTC. The variable domain in full, with the rest retrieved from reference TRBV29-1 and TRBJ2-5, is SAVISQKPSRDICQRGTSLTIQCQVDSQVTMMFWYRQQPGQSLTLIATANQGSEATYESGFVIDKFPISRPNLTFSTLTVSNMSPEDSSIYLCSVDGQGIETQYFGPGTRLLVL.

The rearrangement links TRBV7-6 to TRBJ2-6; D remains unclear. V was shortened by 2 bases and J by 0 bases, with 5 bases between the two germline ends. In germline, CDR1 is SGHVS, CDR2 FNYEAQ. The CDR3 spans 15 residues. Written as DNA, the CDR3 is TGTGCCAGCAGCTTAAAGCTCTCTGGGGCCAACGTCCTGACTTTC. It codes for CASSLKLSGANVLTF.

The gene calls are TRBV15 and TRBJ2-1, with TRBD2 matching 8 bases. Germline V gene lookup returns CDR1 LNHNV and CDR2 YYDKDF (reference sequence). This CDR3 has 16 residues. CDR3 region: CAIGSSGIGSYNEQFF. DNA for the CDR3: TGTGCTATAGGGAGTAGCGGGATCGGGTCCTACAATGAGCAGTTCTTC.

As to this clone: The likely explanation is a read error, given a far larger clone one base away. The J gene is TRBJ1-5, the V gene TRBV27, with 10 nucleotides matching TRBD1. The CDR3 spans 14 residues. Germline lookup yields CDR1 MNHEY and CDR2 SMNVEV (reference sequence). With 8 bases clipped from V and 2 bases from J, the junction kept 3 bases outside the gene matches. The CDR3 DNA sequence: TGTGCCAGCCGAGGGACAGGGGGCAATCAGCCCCAGCATTTT. Its translation is CASRGTGGNQPQHF.

The chain carries TRBV29-1 and TRBJ1-2; D is perhaps TRBD1 (6 bases). The V end was cut by 1 base, the J end by 8 bases, with 17 bases between. From germline, CDR1 is SQVTM and CDR2 ANQGSEA. CDR3 length: 14 amino acids. In DNA form, the CDR3 reads TGCAGCGTTGAAGGTGGGGGCAGTGGTTGGGGCTACACCTTC. Its protein is CSVEGGGSGWGYTF.

The chain links TRBV28 to TRBJ1-2, with 7 bases aligning to TRBD1. The CDR3 contains 15 residues. V lost 7 bases and J lost 7; bases outside the gene matches: 15. Per germline, CDR1 MDHEN and CDR2 SYDVKM. The CDR3: CASNPPIRGLGGYTF. CDR3 DNA: TGTGCCAGCAACCCCCCGATAAGGGGGCTCGGTGGCTACACCTTC.

For this clone: A far larger clone is one nucleotide away, so this likely arose from a read error. This chain links TRBV6-1 with TRBJ1-5, with TRBD1 matching 7 bases. Trimming cost V 10 bases and J 0 bases; bases outside gene matches: 6. The V gene's germline CDR1 is MNHNS and CDR2 SASEGT. This CDR3 has 14 residues. The CDR3 DNA follows: TGTGCCACCGCGGGACAGCGTAGCAATCAGCCCCAGCATTTT. Residues: CATAGQRSNQPQHF.

In the case of this clone: With only one base between it and a far larger clone, this is likely a read error. The chain combines TRBV30 with TRBJ2-7; 7 bases agree with TRBD1. Trimming at V came to 3 bases and at J to 12 bases, leaving 8 bases not matched to a gene. Germline V gene lookup returns CDR1 GTSNPN and CDR2 SVGIG (reference sequence). This CDR3 has 11 amino acids. The CDR3 coding sequence is TGTGCCTGGAGCCCGATGGACAGGACGTACTTC. Amino acid sequence: CAWSPMDRTYF.

The chain carries TRBV7-2 and TRBJ2-7; 8 nucleotides line up with TRBD2. The CDR3 consists of 15 residues. The V gene end was trimmed by 5 bases and the J gene end by 0 bases; junction bases not matched to a gene: 6. The germline V gene has CDR1 SGHTA and CDR2 FQGNSA. The CDR3 DNA is TGTGCCAGCAGCCTTAGCGGGGTGGCCTCCTACGAGCAGTACTTC. This sequence encodes CASSLSGVASYEQYF.

J is TRBJ2-3 and V is TRBV7-9; D tentatively fits TRBD1 or TRBD2 (5 bases each). CDR1 is SEHNR and CDR2 is FQNEAQ in the germline V gene (reference sequence). Trimming removed 5 bases from V and 4 bases from J, with 13 bases in between. The CDR3 runs to 14 residues. The CDR3 reads CASSQLLGADTQYF. In DNA, the CDR3 is TGTGCCAGCAGCCAACTTTTGGGGGCAGATACGCAGTATTTT.

In the case of this clone: A far larger clone is one nucleotide away, so this likely arose from a read error. This chain connects TRBV10-3 to TRBJ2-5; possibly TRBD1 or TRBD2 for D (6 bases each). Trimming pared 6 bases from V and 5 bases from J, leaving 13 bases between. This CDR3 contains 13 residues. From germline, CDR1 is ENHRY and CDR2 SYGVKD. CDR3 sequence reads: CAIRAGEDETQYF. As DNA, the CDR3 is TGTGCCATCAGGGCAGGGGAGGACGAGACCCAGTACTTC.